This TCR beta chain was identified in a study of T cells in Graves' hyperthyroidism and ophthalmopathy. This clonotype was picked up many times. Germline V gene lookup returns CDR1 SGHRS and CDR2 YFSETQ. The CDR3 extends over 16 amino acids. V gave up 5 bases and J gave up 5 bases; unmatched junction bases: 7. Using RNA transcripts as the source, TCR beta CDR3 regions were amplified. The TCR CDR3 first-round RT-PCR relied on the HTBI primer set. MiXCR, run by TCRdb on the multiplex PCR reads, gives a single entry per CDR3 protein. The sample carries 350,000 or so distinct CDR3 sequences, around a fifth recorded once.

This sequence originates from a woman aged 50 to 65 with Graves' hyperthyroidism. The sequenced sample consisted of blood. V is TRBV5-1 and J is TRBJ2-3; 14 bases line up with TRBD2. The CDR3 DNA reads TGCGCCAGCAGTACCGGGACTAGCGGGGGTTTAGATACGCAGTATTTT. It codes for CASSTGTSGGLDTQYF.